This passage covers 30 T cell receptor beta chains from one sample sequenced in a study of blood T cell repertoires in COVID-19. The data were produced by immunoSEQ multiplex PCR, yet TCRdb's version contains in-frame clones alone and is incomplete. The sample carries under 300,000 clones, 86% recorded once. The sequenced sample was peripheral blood. The receptor source for this set is a woman aged 25 to 39 with active or convalescent COVID-19.

The chain is built from TRBV7-8 and TRBJ1-1, with TRBD1 as a possible D gene (6 bases). There are 13 residues in the CDR3. Germline CDR1 is SGHVS and CDR2 is FQNEAQ. The V and J ends lost 2 bases and 11 bases respectively, with 15 bases between them. The CDR3 nucleotides read TGTGCCAGCAGCTTACAGGGAGGGGGGATCGCTTTCTTT. It codes for CASSLQGGGIAFF.

This chain connects TRBV15 to TRBJ2-1, with TRBD1 identical over 12 bases. Per the germline V gene, CDR1 is LNHNV and CDR2 is YYDKDF (reference sequence). V was clipped by 4 bases and J by 5 bases; unmatched bases: 12. This CDR3 contains 18 residues. The CDR3 loop reads CATSKGQGALIRNNEQFF. For the CDR3, the DNA is TGTGCCACCAGCAAGGGACAGGGGGCCCTAATCCGGAACAATGAGCAGTTCTTC.

The sample holds a few counts of this clone. This same CDR3 is encoded by further DNA sequences in the sample. The rearrangement links TRBV7-2 to TRBJ1-1; the match to TRBD1 covers 8 bases. The CDR3 runs 14 residues. The ends lost 3 bases at V and 2 bases at J; junction bases unmatched: 2. Germline CDR1 reads SGHTA; CDR2 reads FQGNSA. The CDR3 here is CASSFAGGNTEAFF. In DNA, the CDR3 is TGTGCCAGCAGCTTTGCAGGGGGCAACACTGAAGCTTTCTTT.

This chain joins TRBV5-1 and TRBJ2-7, with TRBD2 identical over 7 bases. V shed 1 base, J shed 6 bases, and the junction held 10 bases outside the gene matches. The germline V gene has CDR1 SGHRS and CDR2 YFSETQ. This CDR3 has 15 amino acids. The chain's CDR3 is CASSLNRGVYGEQYF. The CDR3 bases are TGCGCCAGCAGCTTGAATCGGGGGGTCTATGGCGAGCAGTACTTC.

The rearrangement links TRBV30 to TRBJ1-5; no clear D. Trimming took off 2 bases at V and 0 bases at J, with 8 bases between the two ends. The CDR3 runs 14 residues. In germline, CDR1 is GTSNPN, CDR2 SVGIG (reference sequence). The CDR3 sequence: CAWSPADSNQPQHF. DNA for the CDR3: TGTGCCTGGAGTCCCGCGGATAGCAATCAGCCCCAGCATTTT.

J is TRBJ2-2 and V is TRBV6-5; TRBD2 matches at 8 bases. V shed 4 bases and J 4 bases; nucleotides not matched to a gene: 8. CDR1 and CDR2 (germline): MNHEY, SVGAGI. The CDR3 spans 16 residues. The CDR3 region has the DNA TGTGCCAGCAGTTCTTTACCCGGGACTAGCACCGGGGAGCTGTTTTTT. This sequence encodes CASSSLPGTSTGELFF.

This clone has just a few counts. The J gene is TRBJ1-1, the V gene TRBV9; D is unclear. This CDR3 comprises 13 residues. Trimming left V 3 bases short and J 0 bases short, with 6 bases between. CDR1 SGDLS and CDR2 YYNGEE come from the germline V gene. The DNA for the CDR3 is TGTGCCAGCAGCGCCACTATGAACACTGAAGCTTTCTTT. It codes for CASSATMNTEAFF.

The chain is built from TRBV7-2 and TRBJ1-6; D uncertain. Trimming removed 0 bases at V and 12 bases at J, with 6 bases between. The CDR3 has 12 amino acids. In germline, CDR1 is SGHTA, CDR2 FQGNSA. In DNA form, the CDR3 reads TGTGCCAGCAGCTTAGCGTCCTTACCCCTCCACTTT. It specifies CASSLASLPLHF.

Worth noting for this clone: Other DNA sequences in the sample encode the same CDR3. V usage is TRBV30 and J usage is TRBJ1-1; unclear D gene. The CDR3 loop spans 13 amino acids. V lost 0 bases and J 0 bases, leaving 5 bases between the germline ends. Per the germline V gene, CDR1 is GTSNPN and CDR2 is SVGIG (reference sequence). The DNA of the CDR3 is TGTGCCTGGAGTGTTTCTTTGAACACTGAAGCTTTCTTT. Its translation: CAWSVSLNTEAFF.

The V call is TRBV2, the J call TRBJ2-7; a weak D match, TRBD1 (6 bases). CDR1 SNHLY and CDR2 FYNNEI come from the germline V gene. V dropped 4 bases and J dropped 7 bases, with 8 bases sitting between them. The CDR3 totals 11 residues. CDR3 loop: CASSARGEQYF. Here the CDR3 DNA reads TGTGCCAGCAGTGCTAGGGGGGAGCAGTACTTC.

The rearrangement uses TRBV15 and TRBJ1-4, with 10 bases that match TRBD1. CDR1 is LNHNV and CDR2 is YYDKDF in the germline V gene (reference sequence). The CDR3 extends over 18 amino acids. With 0 bases clipped from V and 8 bases from J, the junction kept 12 bases outside the gene matches. CDR3 sequence: CATSRDPFSGTGVEKLFF. The CDR3 nucleotides are TGTGCCACCAGCAGAGACCCCTTCTCCGGGACAGGGGTCGAAAAACTGTTTTTT.

The rearrangement links TRBV27 to TRBJ1-2; 7 bases map to TRBD1. The CDR3 contains 13 residues. The germline gives CDR1 MNHEY, CDR2 SMNVEV (reference sequence). V dropped 8 bases and J dropped 2; count of bases not matched to a gene: 5. The CDR3 nucleotides read TGTGCCAGCCTAGGGGGCCCAAACTATGGCTACACCTTC. Amino acids: CASLGGPNYGYTF.

The rearrangement uses TRBV6-1 and TRBJ2-3; 8 nucleotides agree with TRBD2. This CDR3 has 15 amino acids. J lost 6 bases, V lost 2 bases, and 7 bases had no gene match. Germline-derived CDR1 and CDR2 are MNHNS and SASEGT. In DNA form, the CDR3 reads TGTGCCAGCAGTGAATGGGGGCGGGGGGATGATACGCAGTATTTT. This gives the protein CASSEWGRGDDTQYF.

The chain links TRBV11-2 to TRBJ1-2, with D possibly TRBD1 on 6 matching bases. Per germline, CDR1 SGHAT and CDR2 FQNNGV. V dropped 1 base and J dropped 4 bases, with 22 bases sitting between them. The CDR3 length is 18 residues. CDR3 amino acids: CASSLGFTGRTRFYGYTF. The DNA for the CDR3 is TGTGCCAGCAGCTTAGGTTTCACAGGGCGTACCAGATTCTATGGCTACACCTTC.

This chain links TRBV10-3 with TRBJ1-4; no firm D call. Germline CDR1 reads ENHRY; CDR2 reads SYGVKD. The CDR3 contains 15 residues. V was pared by 0 bases and J by 6 bases, with 11 bases between. The CDR3 is CAISESRQKDEKLFF. The CDR3, as DNA: TGTGCCATCAGTGAGTCGAGACAAAAAGATGAAAAACTGTTTTTT.

The V call is TRBV18, the J call TRBJ2-3; 7 bases line up with TRBD1. The junction had 6 bases not matched to a gene; V was cut back by 5 bases and J by 4 bases. The germline CDR1 and CDR2 sequences are KGHSH and LQKENI. CDR3 size: 14 residues. The DNA of the CDR3 is TGTGCCAGCTCAGGAAGGGGGCAATCAGATACGCAGTATTTT. Protein: CASSGRGQSDTQYF. The whole variable domain, remainder taken from reference TRBV18 and TRBJ2-3, is NAGVMQNPRHLVRRRGQEARLRCSPMKGHSHVYWYRQLPEEGLKFMVYLQKENIIDESGMPKERFSAEFPKEGPSILRIQQVVRGDSAAYFCASSGRGQSDTQYFGPGTRLTVL.

This clone was recorded only once. The chain is built from TRBV6-2 or TRBV6-3 and TRBJ2-1; D is possibly TRBD2 (5 bases). Trimming shortened V by 5 bases and J by 2 bases, and 10 bases separated the two germline ends. Germline assignment: CDR1 MNHEY and CDR2 SVGEGT. CDR3 length: 14 residues. The CDR3 bases are TGTGCCAGCAGTCTGCACGGGACCTACAATGAGCAGTTCTTC. Amino acids: CASSLHGTYNEQFF.

The CDR3 DNA follows: TGTGCCAGTAGTTCCAGACAGGGGCTAGCCAAAAACATTCAGTACTTC. This gives the protein CASSSRQGLAKNIQYF. The rearrangement uses TRBV19 and TRBJ2-4, with 8 bases matching TRBD1. J gave up 0 bases and V 5 bases, and 6 bases lay outside the gene matches. The CDR3 contains 16 residues. Germline V lookup: CDR1 LNHDA, CDR2 SQIVND (reference sequence).

The chain joins TRBV5-8 to TRBJ2-3; D is ambiguous. Trimming stripped 2 bases from V and 0 bases from J, with 13 bases between. CDR1 and CDR2 (germline): SGHTS, YDEGEE. The CDR3 totals 16 residues. CDR3 sequence (DNA): TGTGCCAGCAGCTTTTTACCTTCCACTAGCACAGATACGCAGTATTTT. It is translated as CASSFLPSTSTDTQYF.

The chain recombines TRBV5-1 with TRBJ1-4; D remains unclear. V was pared by 0 bases and J by 6 bases, with 12 bases between. In germline, CDR1 is SGHRS, CDR2 YFSETQ. This CDR3 region has 15 residues. The CDR3 here is CASSLDEGYHEKLFF. CDR3 DNA: TGCGCCAGCAGCTTGGATGAGGGTTATCATGAAAAACTGTTTTTT.

This chain connects TRBV6-2 or TRBV6-3 to TRBJ1-1, with 10 bases lining up with TRBD1. The germline V gene has CDR1 MNHEY and CDR2 SVGEGT. This CDR3 is 15 amino acids long. V shed 5 bases, J shed 7 bases, and the junction held 10 bases outside the gene matches. CDR3 nucleotide sequence: TGTGCCAGCAGTCGGTGGGACAGGGGAAGGGGTGAAGCTTTCTTT. Translating gives CASSRWDRGRGEAFF.

This chain joins TRBV7-2 and TRBJ1-5, with D perhaps matching TRBD1 (5 bases). With 5 bases removed from V and 4 bases from J, the gap between germline ends came to 12 bases. There are 14 residues in the CDR3. CDR1 is SGHTA and CDR2 is FQGNSA in the germline V gene. The DNA for the CDR3 is TGTGCCAGCAGCCCCCGGAGGGGAAATCAGCCCCAGCATTTT. It encodes CASSPRRGNQPQHF. Full variable domain (remainder filled in from reference TRBV7-2 and TRBJ1-5): GAGVSQSPSNKVTEKGKDVELRCDPISGHTALYWYRQSLGQGLEFLIYFQGNSAPDKSGLPSDRFSAERTGGSVSTLTIQRTQQEDSAVYLCASSPRRGNQPQHFGDGTRLSIL.

This chain uses TRBV27 with TRBJ2-1, with D possibly matching TRBD2 (5 bases). Trimming left V 3 bases short and J 3 bases short, with 21 bases between. Germline values: CDR1 MNHEY, CDR2 SMNVEV (reference sequence). The CDR3 runs 18 residues. CDR3 sequence (DNA): TGTGCCAGCAGTTTCGAGGGAGCCTCCGTTCACCTCTACAATGAGCAGTTCTTC. It codes for CASSFEGASVHLYNEQFF.

J is TRBJ2-1 and V is TRBV6-2 or TRBV6-3; 7 nucleotides line up with TRBD1. The CDR3 sequence is 15 residues long. V shed 4 bases and J 4 bases; nucleotides not matched to a gene: 7. Germline CDR1 is MNHEY and CDR2 is SVGEGT. The CDR3 here is CASSSPSTGYNEQFF. The CDR3 DNA reads as TGTGCCAGCAGTTCCCCCTCGACAGGGTACAATGAGCAGTTCTTC.

The chain is built from TRBV7-6 and TRBJ2-5; 9 positions agree with TRBD2. The CDR3 loop spans 15 amino acids. With 4 bases clipped from V and 5 bases from J, the junction kept 8 bases outside the gene matches. Germline values: CDR1 SGHVS, CDR2 FNYEAQ. The CDR3 bases are TGTGCCAGCAGCTCTAGGAGCGGGGGGCCGGAGACCCAGTACTTC. Translated: CASSSRSGGPETQYF.

This chain joins TRBV3-1 (or the pseudogene TRBV3-2) and TRBJ2-7; no reliable D call. Trimming pared 0 bases from V and 0 bases from J, leaving 6 bases between. Germline CDR1 and CDR2: LGHDT and YNNKEL (reference sequence). This CDR3 has 14 residues. Here the CDR3 reads CASSQDRSSYEQYF. The CDR3 region has the DNA TGTGCCAGCAGCCAAGATAGGAGCTCCTACGAGCAGTACTTC.

The CDR3 DNA is TGTGCCAGCAGCGCCGACAGGGCTGTGGTCGAAAAACTGTTTTTT. Translation gives CASSADRAVVEKLFF. The gene calls are TRBV7-2 and TRBJ1-4, with 7 bases fitting TRBD1. Germline V gives CDR1 SGHTA, CDR2 FQGNSA. V lost 5 bases and J lost 8; bases outside the gene matches: 11. The CDR3 spans 15 residues.

J is TRBJ1-5 and V is TRBV4-1; D is ambiguous. The CDR3 spans 14 residues. Germline values: CDR1 MGHRA, CDR2 YSYEKL. The V end lost 4 bases, the J end lost 0 bases, and 7 bases lay between the germline ends. In DNA, the CDR3 is TGCGCCAGCAGCCCTCAGTATAGCAATCAGCCCCAGCATTTT. Protein sequence: CASSPQYSNQPQHF.

The rearrangement joins TRBV4-3 to TRBJ1-5; D is unclear. This CDR3 spans 15 amino acids. Trimming removed 0 bases from V and 1 base from J, with 7 bases in between. The germline gives CDR1 LGHNA, CDR2 YSLEER. CDR3 amino acids: CASSQELQSNQPQHF. The CDR3 region has the DNA TGCGCCAGCAGCCAAGAGTTGCAGAGCAATCAGCCCCAGCATTTT.

This chain's CDR3 is CASSLQRPSNTGELFF. DNA of the CDR3: TGTGCCAGCAGTTTACAGCGGCCTTCGAACACCGGGGAGCTGTTTTTT. The chain carries TRBV27 and TRBJ2-2; a possible D gene is TRBD2 (5 bases). The CDR3 covers 16 residues. Germline V CDR1 and CDR2: MNHEY, SMNVEV (reference sequence). Trimming took off 2 bases at V and 0 bases at J, with 10 bases between the two ends.